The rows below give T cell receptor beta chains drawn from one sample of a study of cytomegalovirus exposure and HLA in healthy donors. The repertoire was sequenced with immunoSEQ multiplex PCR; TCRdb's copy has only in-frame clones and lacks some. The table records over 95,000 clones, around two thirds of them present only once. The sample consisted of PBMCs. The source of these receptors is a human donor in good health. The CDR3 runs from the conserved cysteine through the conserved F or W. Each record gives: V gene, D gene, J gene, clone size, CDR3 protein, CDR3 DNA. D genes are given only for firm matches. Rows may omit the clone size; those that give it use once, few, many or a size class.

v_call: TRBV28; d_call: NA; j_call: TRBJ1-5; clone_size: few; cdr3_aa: CASSFPGHNQPQHF; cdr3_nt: TGTGCCAGCAGTTTCCCGGGACACAATCAGCCCCAGCATTTT
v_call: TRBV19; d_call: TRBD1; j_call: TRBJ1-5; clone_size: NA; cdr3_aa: CASSTGTGYQPQHF; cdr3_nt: TGTGCCAGTAGTACCGGGACAGGGTACCAGCCCCAGCATTTT
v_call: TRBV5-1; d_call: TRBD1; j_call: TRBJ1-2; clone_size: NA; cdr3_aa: CASSLGPGGTYGYTF; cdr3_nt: TGCGCCAGCAGCTTGGGTCCAGGGGGCACCTATGGCTACACCTTC
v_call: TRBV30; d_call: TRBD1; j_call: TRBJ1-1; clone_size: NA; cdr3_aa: CAWSVTGGATPKAFF; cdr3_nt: TGTGCCTGGAGTGTGACAGGGGGCGCGACTCCTAAAGCTTTCTTT
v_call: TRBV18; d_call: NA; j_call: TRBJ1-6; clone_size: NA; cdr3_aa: CASSRDGYNSPLHF; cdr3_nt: TGTGCCAGCTCGCGGGACGGCTATAATTCACCCCTCCACTTT
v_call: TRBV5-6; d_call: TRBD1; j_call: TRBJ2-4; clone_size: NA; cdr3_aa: CASSNPGQKNIQYF; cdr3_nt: TGTGCCAGCAGCAATCCGGGACAGAAAAACATTCAGTACTTC
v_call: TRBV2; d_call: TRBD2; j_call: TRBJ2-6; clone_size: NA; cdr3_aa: CASIGGSSGANVLTF; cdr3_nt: TGTGCCAGCATCGGCGGGAGCTCTGGGGCCAACGTCCTGACTTTC
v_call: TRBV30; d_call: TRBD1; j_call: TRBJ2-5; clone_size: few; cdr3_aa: CAWSTGLRETQYF; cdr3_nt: TGTGCCTGGTCGACAGGGTTACGGGAGACCCAGTACTTC
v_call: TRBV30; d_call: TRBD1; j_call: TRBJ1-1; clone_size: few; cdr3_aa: CAWSRWGTETNTEAFF; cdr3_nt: TGTGCCTGGAGCAGATGGGGGACAGAGACTAACACTGAAGCTTTCTTT
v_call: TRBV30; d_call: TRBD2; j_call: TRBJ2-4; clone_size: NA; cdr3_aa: CAWNRPGGIGAKNIQYF; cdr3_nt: TGTGCCTGGAACAGACCGGGGGGGATCGGCGCCAAAAACATTCAGTACTTC
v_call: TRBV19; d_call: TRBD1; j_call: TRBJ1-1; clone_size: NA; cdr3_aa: CASNDRGNTEAFF; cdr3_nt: TGTGCCAGTAACGACAGGGGGAACACTGAAGCTTTCTTT
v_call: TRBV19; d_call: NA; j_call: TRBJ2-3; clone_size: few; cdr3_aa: CASSVFSRTKDTQYF; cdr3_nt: TGTGCCAGTAGTGTCTTCAGTCGTACCAAAGATACGCAGTATTTT
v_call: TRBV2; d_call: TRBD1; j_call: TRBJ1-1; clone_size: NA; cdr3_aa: CASSRDRGRRTTEAFF; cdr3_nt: TGTGCCAGCAGTCGAGACAGGGGGCGGAGGACCACTGAAGCTTTCTTT
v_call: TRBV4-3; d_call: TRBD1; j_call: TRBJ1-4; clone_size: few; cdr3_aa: CASSQNDRGRGEKLFF; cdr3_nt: TGCGCCAGCAGCCAAAACGACAGGGGACGGGGCGAAAAACTGTTTTTT
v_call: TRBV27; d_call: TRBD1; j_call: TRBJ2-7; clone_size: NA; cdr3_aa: CASRGTALGTYEQYF; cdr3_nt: TGTGCCAGCAGGGGGACAGCTCTTGGGACCTACGAGCAGTACTTC
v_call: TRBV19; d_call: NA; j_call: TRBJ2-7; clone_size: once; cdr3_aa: CASSIANIGEQYF; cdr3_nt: TGTGCCAGTAGTATAGCCAATATCGGGGAGCAGTACTTC